A selection of T cell receptor beta chains follows, all from one sample in a study of long-term antiretroviral therapy in people with HIV. This table comes from immunoSEQ multiplex PCR, and its TCRdb copy is limited to in-frame clones, with some not included. The table records more than 30,000 clones, around 79% of them present only once. The sequences come from unsorted PBMCs, collected 1.9 years after starting antiretroviral therapy. These TCRs come from a man aged 18 to 35 with HIV. Both conserved end residues are part of each CDR3. The D gene is left open where the match is weak.

d_call	v_call	j_call	cdr3_aa	cdr3_nt
.	TRBV7-9	TRBJ2-5	CASSFSIRQDPPYF	TGTGCCAGCAGCTTCTCTATTCGACAGGACCCTCCGTACTTC
TRBD2	TRBV2	TRBJ2-2	CASSDRTSGGTGELFF	TGTGCCAGCAGTGACCGGACTAGCGGGGGTACCGGGGAGCTGTTTTTT
TRBD1	TRBV5-1	TRBJ2-6	CASGQGVGANVLTF	TGCGCCAGCGGACAGGGGGTTGGGGCCAACGTCCTGACTTTC
.	TRBV28	TRBJ2-5	CASKEWTAQETQYF	TGTGCCAGCAAGGAGTGGACAGCCCAAGAGACCCAGTACTTC
TRBD1	TRBV10-3	TRBJ1-2	CAISESLRQGAGGYTF	TGTGCCATCAGTGAGTCTTTGAGACAGGGGGCTGGAGGCTACACCTTC
.	TRBV5-1	TRBJ1-1	CASQSQGNTEAFF	TGCGCCTCACAGTCCCAGGGGAACACTGAAGCTTTCTTT
.	TRBV28	TRBJ2-5	CASSLWSSGQETQYF	TGTGCCAGCAGTTTATGGAGTAGCGGCCAAGAGACCCAGTACTTC
.	TRBV7-9	TRBJ1-3	CASTIGGLPNTIYF	TGTGCCAGCACAATAGGAGGTCTCCCCAACACCATATATTTT
TRBD2	TRBV7-6	TRBJ2-2	CARNLRGGGNTGELFF	TGTGCCAGGAACTTACGGGGCGGGGGGAACACCGGGGAGCTGTTTTTT
.	TRBV2	TRBJ2-6	CASSDRTGTGANVLTF	TGTGCCAGCAGTGACCGAACAGGTACTGGGGCCAACGTCCTGACTTTC
.	TRBV21-1	TRBJ1-3	CASSKVHPDRVGGNTIYF	TGTGCCAGCAGCAAAGTTCACCCCGACAGGGTAGGAGGAAACACCATATATTTT
.	TRBV18	TRBJ2-5	CASSPPGVQGETQYF	TGTGCCAGCTCACCACCGGGTGTTCAGGGAGAGACCCAGTACTTC
.	TRBV2	TRBJ2-1	CASSEIQGNEQFF	TGTGCCAGCAGTGAGATCCAGGGTAATGAGCAGTTCTTC